This T cell receptor (beta chain) comes out of a study of monozygotic twins with inflammatory bowel disease. CDR1 SGHKS and CDR2 YYEKEE come from the germline V gene (reference sequence). This CDR3 is built from 14 residues. Study conclusions and caveats: Inverse Simpson values showed less TCRbeta diversity in IBD patients than in their healthy co-twins.

A 6-nucleotide sample barcode was carried by the UMIs, which template switching added. TCRdb reprocessed the 5' RACE reads, keeping one entry per CDR3 protein, no DNA. Seen in this sample are approximately 400,000 distinct CDR3 sequences; the ten most common clones hold around 2.6%. Points on this clonotype: Its target is unknown.

The chain couples TRBV5-5 to TRBJ1-1; the TRBD1 assignment by TCRdb is unverifiable without DNA. The specimen sequenced was blood. This TCR was recovered from a human donor with ulcerative colitis or Crohn's disease, or a healthy co-twin of an affected twin (not recorded which). This chain's CDR3 is CASSWARGVTEAFF.